A selection of T cell receptor beta chains follows, all from one sample in a study of blood T cell repertoires in COVID-19. The protocol was immunoSEQ multiplex PCR, while the TCRdb copy is restricted to in-frame clones and leaves out a portion. Among about 140,000 clones listed, about 86% were seen once. Specimen: peripheral blood. These receptors were collected from a woman between 55 and 75 years old with acute or convalescent COVID-19. Both conserved end residues are part of each CDR3. A D gene is named only where the DNA matches it firmly. The size field is filled for only some rows; it gives once, few, many or a size class.

TRBD1	TRBV28	-	TRBJ1-2	CASLSGGNYGYTF	TGTGCCAGCCTTTCAGGGGGGAACTATGGCTACACCTTC
TRBD1	TRBV19	-	TRBJ2-7	CASSRTGDTTYEQYF	TGTGCCAGTAGCCGGACAGGCGATACCACCTACGAGCAGTACTTC
-	TRBV5-4	-	TRBJ1-2	CASRRQATNYGYTF	TGTGCCAGCAGACGACAGGCTACTAACTATGGCTACACCTTC
-	TRBV4-3	-	TRBJ2-3	CASSQDLDTQYF	TGCGCCAGCAGCCAAGATCTAGATACGCAGTATTTT
-	TRBV6-5	-	TRBJ2-5	CASTERIQETQYF	TGTGCCAGCACCGAGCGAATCCAAGAGACCCAGTACTTC
TRBD1	TRBV28	-	TRBJ1-2	CASRVDRVYGYTF	TGTGCCAGCAGGGTGGACAGGGTGTATGGCTACACCTTC
TRBD2	TRBV6-2/TRBV6-3	-	TRBJ2-3	CASSYSLAGGRYTQYF	TGTGCCAGCAGTTACTCTCTAGCGGGGGGGCGGTATACGCAGTATTTT
TRBD1	TRBV18	-	TRBJ2-1	CASFAGGSDNEQFF	TGTGCCAGCTTCGCAGGGGGATCGGACAATGAGCAGTTCTTC
-	TRBV9	-	TRBJ1-2	CASSEGWTVNYGYTF	TGTGCCAGCAGCGAGGGGTGGACAGTCAACTATGGCTACACCTTC
-	TRBV30	-	TRBJ2-5	CAWSVKGLSRETQYF	TGTGCCTGGAGTGTAAAGGGGCTAAGCCGGGAGACCCAGTACTTC
-	TRBV7-9	-	TRBJ1-6	CASSPGGGQSSPLHF	TGTGCCAGCAGCCCCGGGGGGGGGCAGAGTTCACCCCTCCACTTT
-	TRBV28	-	TRBJ1-5	CASSTPLEGGQPQHF	TGTGCCAGCAGTACCCCCCTTGAGGGAGGACAGCCCCAGCATTTT
-	TRBV6-6	-	TRBJ2-2	CASSASGQATGELFF	TGTGCCAGCAGCGCCAGCGGGCAGGCCACCGGGGAGCTGTTTTTT
-	TRBV6-6	-	TRBJ1-1	CASRPSNRNTEAFF	TGTGCCAGCAGACCTTCAAACAGGAACACTGAAGCTTTCTTT
TRBD1	TRBV6-5	-	TRBJ1-2	CASSYKDRGGYGYTF	TGTGCCAGCAGTTACAAGGACAGGGGCGGCTATGGCTACACCTTC
-	TRBV4-1	-	TRBJ1-1	CASSQAASSVTEAFF	TGCGCCAGCAGCCAAGCGGCCTCGAGCGTCACTGAAGCTTTCTTT
-	TRBV5-6	-	TRBJ2-1	CASRVGGRSYNEQFF	TGTGCCAGCAGGGTCGGGGGTAGGTCCTACAATGAGCAGTTCTTC
-	TRBV29-1	few	TRBJ1-5	CSVEEFRGQPQHF	TGCAGCGTTGAAGAGTTCCGGGGTCAGCCCCAGCATTTT
-	TRBV11-3	once	TRBJ1-4	CASSLSGATNEKLFF	TGTGCCAGCAGCTTATCGGGGGCAACTAATGAAAAACTGTTTTTT
TRBD2	TRBV28	-	TRBJ2-4	CASTPRNGGGDIQYF	TGTGCCAGCACCCCACGTAATGGCGGGGGGGACATTCAGTACTTC
-	TRBV30	-	TRBJ2-7	CACSGGSYEQYF	TGTGCCTGCAGCGGAGGGTCCTACGAGCAGTACTTC
TRBD2	TRBV10-2	-	TRBJ2-2	CASSRLAGAGELFF	TGCGCCAGCAGTCGACTAGCGGGGGCCGGGGAGCTGTTTTTT
-	TRBV6-6	few	TRBJ1-2	CASSPGAGGLYGYTF	TGTGCCAGCAGCCCTGGGGCCGGGGGACTTTATGGCTACACCTTC
-	TRBV7-5	medium-sized	TRBJ1-6	CARSFLRESSYNSPLHF	TGTGCCAGAAGCTTTCTTCGGGAGAGCTCCTATAATTCACCCCTCCACTTT
-	TRBV7-3	-	TRBJ2-3	CASSPRGSGTDTQYF	TGTGCCAGCAGCCCAAGGGGTTCTGGCACAGATACGCAGTATTTT
-	TRBV30	few	TRBJ2-5	CAWSLGGGQETQYF	TGTGCCTGGAGCTTAGGGGGGGGCCAAGAGACCCAGTACTTC
TRBD1	TRBV7-9	-	TRBJ1-2	CASRPTGGGYGYTF	TGTGCCAGCAGACCCACAGGGGGCGGCTATGGCTACACCTTC
-	TRBV11-2	-	TRBJ2-4	CASSPRGIDIQYF	TGTGCCAGCAGCCCCCGAGGGATAGACATTCAGTACTTC
TRBD1	TRBV14	-	TRBJ2-7	CASSQAQGASEQYF	TGTGCCAGCAGCCAAGCACAGGGGGCGAGCGAGCAGTACTTC
-	TRBV11-3	-	TRBJ2-3	CASSLEGRGSDTQYF	TGTGCCAGCAGCTTAGAGGGTCGAGGATCAGATACGCAGTATTTT
TRBD2	TRBV10-2	-	TRBJ2-7	CASSESSTGTSGARSYEQYF	TGCGCCAGCAGTGAGTCGAGTACCGGGACTAGCGGGGCCCGCTCCTACGAGCAGTACTTC
TRBD1	TRBV5-1	-	TRBJ2-7	CASSLAGTGGEQYF	TGCGCCAGCAGCTTGGCCGGGACAGGGGGCGAGCAGTACTTC
TRBD1	TRBV7-9	-	TRBJ2-3	CASSSPRQGVPDTQYF	TGTGCCAGCAGCTCCCCTCGACAGGGGGTACCAGATACGCAGTATTTT
TRBD2	TRBV15	-	TRBJ2-3	CATSKGTTSTDTQYF	TGTGCCACCAGCAAAGGGACTACTAGCACAGATACGCAGTATTTT
TRBD2	TRBV4-1	-	TRBJ2-1	CASSQGSGTSVLSSYNEQFF	TGCGCCAGCAGCCAAGGGTCCGGGACTAGCGTTTTGAGCTCCTACAATGAGCAGTTCTTC
TRBD1	TRBV12-3/TRBV12-4	-	TRBJ1-4	CASSLSGGEKLFF	TGTGCCAGCAGTTTATCAGGGGGTGAAAAACTGTTTTTT
-	TRBV30	once	TRBJ1-1	CAWRPMGAHTEAFF	TGTGCCTGGAGGCCGATGGGGGCACACACTGAAGCTTTCTTT
-	TRBV6-5	-	TRBJ2-1	CASSSGNEQFF	TGTGCCAGCAGTTCAGGAAATGAGCAGTTCTTC
-	TRBV20-1	once	TRBJ2-3	CSASQGDTQYF	TGCAGTGCTTCTCAGGGGGATACGCAGTATTTT
TRBD1	TRBV5-6	-	TRBJ1-1	CASSGDRGRNTEAFF	TGTGCCAGCAGCGGAGACAGGGGGCGGAACACTGAAGCTTTCTTT